The next 30 T cell receptor beta chains were all read from a single sample in a study of blood T cell repertoires in COVID-19. The repertoire was sequenced with immunoSEQ multiplex PCR; TCRdb's copy has only in-frame clones and lacks some. The table records roughly 200,000 clones, roughly 84% of them present only once. The sequenced material came from peripheral blood. These receptors originate from a man aged 50-59 years with active or convalescent COVID-19.

The chain has TRBV3-1 (or the pseudogene TRBV3-2) and TRBJ1-2; 7 positions agree with TRBD1. CDR3 length: 16 residues. Germline trimming cut 4 bases from V and 4 bases from J; bases unmatched to any gene: 12. CDR1 LGHDT and CDR2 YNNKEL come from the germline V gene (reference sequence). CDR3 nucleotide sequence: TGTGCCAGCAGCCCAAAGACAAGGGACAGTTCCTATGGCTACACCTTC. This translates into CASSPKTRDSSYGYTF.

The V and J genes are TRBV28 and TRBJ1-4; TRBD1 aligns across 9 bases. Germline values: CDR1 MDHEN, CDR2 SYDVKM. The CDR3 consists of 14 residues. V lost 7 bases, J lost 8 bases, and 8 bases stayed unmatched. The CDR3 loop reads CASTEQGAEEKLFF. CDR3 bases: TGTGCCAGCACCGAACAGGGGGCAGAGGAAAAACTGTTTTTT.

CDR3 amino acids: CSVPRGTDTQYF. CDR3 nucleotide sequence: TGCAGCGTTCCCAGGGGCACAGATACGCAGTATTTT. V usage is TRBV29-1 and J usage is TRBJ2-3; perhaps TRBD1 as D (5 bases). Trimming removed 5 bases from V and 1 base from J, with 7 bases in between. This CDR3 has 12 amino acids. Germline CDR1 and CDR2: SQVTM and ANQGSEA.

DNA of the CDR3: TGTGCCAGCAGCCCCACCGCGAATAATTCACCCCTCCACTTT. This encodes CASSPTANNSPLHF. The chain recombines TRBV6-5 with TRBJ1-6; unclear D gene. Trimming stripped 6 bases from V and 5 bases from J, with 11 bases between. This CDR3 is built from 14 residues. The germline gives CDR1 MNHEY, CDR2 SVGAGI.

The CDR3 region is CATTSGTGSYEQYF. The DNA for the CDR3 is TGTGCCACTACTTCGGGGACAGGGTCCTACGAGCAGTACTTC. The V and J genes are TRBV6-5 and TRBJ2-7; the match to TRBD1 covers 9 bases. This CDR3 has 14 amino acids. Trimming removed 10 bases from V and 1 base from J; junction bases left unmatched: 8. The V gene's germline CDR1 is MNHEY and CDR2 SVGAGI.

V is TRBV6-2 or TRBV6-3 and J is TRBJ2-2, with 15 bases lining up with TRBD2. V shed 2 bases, J shed 1 base, and the junction held 2 bases outside the gene matches. Per the germline V gene, CDR1 is MNHEY and CDR2 is SVGEGT. There are 18 residues in the CDR3. CDR3 protein: CASSYRTSGGVNTGELFF. The CDR3 region has the DNA TGTGCCAGCAGTTACCGGACTAGCGGGGGGGTGAACACCGGGGAGCTGTTTTTT.

CDR3 in DNA: TGTGCCAGCAGCCTAGGAGGGGAGCGGGGGGTTTCCGAGCAGTACTTC. Translating it yields CASSLGGERGVSEQYF. V usage is TRBV9 and J usage is TRBJ2-7; 9 bases are shared with TRBD2. V shed 4 bases, J shed 6 bases, and the junction held 14 bases outside the gene matches. CDR3 length: 16 residues. CDR1 and CDR2 from the germline V gene are SGDLS and YYNGEE. Filled out from reference TRBV9 and TRBJ2-7, the complete variable domain reads DSGVTQTPKHLITATGQRVTLRCSPRSGDLSVYWYQQSLDQGLQFLIQYYNGEERAKGNILERFSAQQFPDLHSELNLSSLELGDSALYFCASSLGGERGVSEQYFGPGTRLTVT.

The V gene is TRBV5-1, the J gene TRBJ2-1; D may be TRBD2 (5 bases). The V end was cut by 4 bases, the J end by 0 bases, with 20 bases between. Germline-derived CDR1 and CDR2 are SGHRS and YFSETQ. This CDR3 is built from 18 residues. The CDR3 region has the DNA TGCGCCAGCAGCACCGACCCGCCCGGGGTTAGCTCCTACAATGAGCAGTTCTTC. It codes for CASSTDPPGVSSYNEQFF.

The rearrangement joins TRBV28 to TRBJ1-5; D might be TRBD1 (6 bases). This CDR3 region has 12 residues. Germline CDR1 reads MDHEN; CDR2 reads SYDVKM. Deletions cut 3 bases from V and 6 bases from J, with 6 bases between. This chain's CDR3 is CASSFRGQPQHF. CDR3 nucleotide sequence: TGTGCCAGCAGTTTCAGGGGTCAGCCCCAGCATTTT.

V gene TRBV3-1 (or the pseudogene TRBV3-2) combines with J gene TRBJ1-1; maybe TRBD1 (5 bases). Trimming removed 1 base at V and 1 base at J, with 7 bases between. The germline V gene encodes CDR1 LGHDT and CDR2 YNNKEL (reference sequence). The CDR3 is 14 residues long. The CDR3 is CASSQVRENTEAFF. The CDR3 nucleotides read TGTGCCAGCAGCCAAGTCAGGGAGAACACTGAAGCTTTCTTT.

This sequence joins TRBV6-2 or TRBV6-3 and TRBJ1-1, with TRBD1 matching over 10 bases. With 5 bases clipped from V and 4 bases from J, the junction kept 4 bases outside the gene matches. Germline V gene data show CDR1 as MNHEY and CDR2 as SVGEGT. There are 14 residues in the CDR3. The CDR3 reads CASSPRQGATEAFF. In DNA form, the CDR3 reads TGTGCCAGCAGTCCGCGACAGGGGGCCACTGAAGCTTTCTTT.

V is TRBV3-1 (or the pseudogene TRBV3-2) and J is TRBJ2-1, with D perhaps TRBD2 (5 bases). Germline CDR1 LGHDT, CDR2 YNNKEL (reference sequence). This CDR3 comprises 12 residues. V was cut by 2 bases and J by 9 bases, with 8 bases left in between. The CDR3 loop is CASSQLLAEQFF. In DNA form, the CDR3 reads TGTGCCAGCAGCCAACTCCTAGCTGAGCAGTTCTTC.

The chain links TRBV3-1 (or the pseudogene TRBV3-2) to TRBJ2-2; maybe TRBD1 (5 bases). The CDR3 has 16 residues. The V end was cut by 10 bases, the J end by 1 base, with 19 bases between. Germline lookup yields CDR1 LGHDT and CDR2 YNNKEL (reference sequence). CDR3 sequence reads: CATAWRQRLNTGELFF. CDR3 DNA sequence: TGTGCCACCGCCTGGAGACAGCGCCTGAACACCGGGGAGCTGTTTTTT.

The chain uses TRBV4-3 and TRBJ2-2; D perhaps matches TRBD1 (6 bases). Trimming cost V 3 bases and J 1 base, with 12 bases left between them. The CDR3 contains 16 residues. The germline V gene encodes CDR1 LGHNA and CDR2 YSLEER. The CDR3 region is CASSQGVGGNTGELFF. CDR3 nucleotides: TGCGCCAGCAGCCAGGGGGTAGGGGGGAACACCGGGGAGCTGTTTTTT.

This sequence joins TRBV30 and TRBJ2-7; TRBD2 matches at 8 bases. The V and J ends lost 8 bases and 2 bases, in that order; junction bases with no gene match: 11. Per the germline V gene, CDR1 is GTSNPN and CDR2 is SVGIG (reference sequence). The CDR3 is 14 amino acids. The CDR3 sequence is CAGGAGGETYEQYF. In DNA form, the CDR3 reads TGTGCCGGGGGGGCGGGGGGCGAGACCTACGAGCAGTACTTC.

The rearrangement links TRBV5-1 to TRBJ1-1; D is ambiguous. With 0 bases removed from V and 1 base from J, the gap between germline ends came to 19 bases. CDR1 is SGHRS and CDR2 is YFSETQ in the germline V gene. The CDR3 is 18 amino acids. The CDR3 bases are TGCGCCAGCAGCTTGGCCGCCGCTCCAGGCTTGGGGAACACTGAAGCTTTCTTT. This codes for CASSLAAAPGLGNTEAFF.

The CDR3 loop reads CASSQVSGGLNTEAFF. The CDR3 DNA sequence: TGTGCCAGCAGCCAAGTTTCAGGGGGTTTGAACACTGAAGCTTTCTTT. The rearrangement uses TRBV3-1 (or the pseudogene TRBV3-2) and TRBJ1-1; 7 positions agree with TRBD1. The germline V gene encodes CDR1 LGHDT and CDR2 YNNKEL (reference sequence). CDR3 length: 16 residues. V was clipped by 1 base and J by 0 bases; unmatched bases: 5.

V is TRBV6-1 and J is TRBJ2-1, with 14 bases that match TRBD2. V shed 2 bases and J 7 bases; nucleotides not matched to a gene: 4. The CDR3 is 16 amino acids. Germline CDR1 and CDR2: MNHNS and SASEGT. DNA for the CDR3: TGTGCCAGCAGTGAAACGACTAGCGGGGGGGCAAATGAGCAGTTCTTC. Translated: CASSETTSGGANEQFF.

This clone has just a few counts. V usage is TRBV19 and J usage is TRBJ2-5; 7 nucleotides line up with TRBD1. Germline V gives CDR1 LNHDA, CDR2 SQIVND (reference sequence). The ends lost 6 bases at V and 3 bases at J; junction bases unmatched: 4. CDR3 length equals 13 residues. CDR3 protein: CASSDTGEETQYF. In DNA form, the CDR3 reads TGTGCCAGTAGCGATACAGGGGAAGAGACCCAGTACTTC.

V gene TRBV2 combines with J gene TRBJ2-7; possibly TRBD2 for D (5 bases). Trimming removed 6 bases from V and 1 base from J, with 7 bases in between. Germline V CDR1 and CDR2: SNHLY, FYNNEI. This CDR3 has 12 residues. The CDR3 DNA reads as TGTGCCAGCAGGAGGGAGTCCTACGAGCAGTACTTC. This gives the protein CASRRESYEQYF.

J is TRBJ1-2 and V is TRBV11-2; tentatively, D is TRBD1 (6 bases). V lost 1 base, J lost 0 bases, and 21 bases lay in between. The CDR3 has 19 amino acids. Germline V gives CDR1 SGHAT, CDR2 FQNNGV. CDR3 sequence (DNA): TGTGCCAGCAGCTTAGGGTGGAGGACAGCGACCTTCTCTAACTATGGCTACACCTTC. It codes for CASSLGWRTATFSNYGYTF.

The chain has TRBV5-1 and TRBJ2-1, with 8 bases lining up with TRBD1. Germline CDR1 and CDR2: SGHRS and YFSETQ. The CDR3 runs to 15 residues. The V gene end was trimmed by 2 bases and the J gene end by 8 bases; junction bases not matched to a gene: 9. The CDR3 loop is CASSLWPGGEYEQFF. Written as DNA, the CDR3 is TGCGCCAGCAGCTTATGGCCAGGGGGCGAATATGAGCAGTTCTTC.

The rearrangement links TRBV9 to TRBJ1-5, with 7 bases identical to TRBD1. J lost 0 bases, V lost 4 bases, and 4 bases had no gene match. The CDR3 length is 15 residues. In germline, CDR1 is SGDLS, CDR2 YYNGEE. The CDR3 DNA is TGTGCCAGCAGCTTCGGACAGGATAGCAATCAGCCCCAGCATTTT. This encodes CASSFGQDSNQPQHF. Full variable domain (outside the CDR3, taken from reference TRBV9 and TRBJ1-5): DSGVTQTPKHLITATGQRVTLRCSPRSGDLSVYWYQQSLDQGLQFLIQYYNGEERAKGNILERFSAQQFPDLHSELNLSSLELGDSALYFCASSFGQDSNQPQHFGDGTRLSIL.

The J gene is TRBJ1-4, the V gene TRBV4-1; 9 positions agree with TRBD1. The trim removed 4 bases at V and 5 bases at J, leaving 8 bases unmatched. Germline CDR1 reads MGHRA; CDR2 reads YSYEKL. The CDR3 has 16 residues. CDR3 DNA: TGCGCCAGCAGCCTAGACCCGACAGGGGGAAATGAAAAACTGTTTTTT. As protein: CASSLDPTGGNEKLFF.

CDR3: CASRWAGVYEQYF. The CDR3 DNA is TGTGCCAGCAGGTGGGCAGGGGTCTACGAGCAGTACTTC. V gene TRBV6-5 combines with J gene TRBJ2-7, with D possibly being TRBD1 (6 bases). Germline CDR1 and CDR2: MNHEY and SVGAGI. There are 13 residues in the CDR3. Trimming pared 6 bases from V and 3 bases from J, leaving 12 bases between.

The genes are TRBV7-8 and TRBJ2-7; 12 nucleotides agree with TRBD2. Losses at the gene ends were 0 bases for V and 4 bases for J; bases not matched to a gene: 16. Per the germline V gene, CDR1 is SGHVS and CDR2 is FQNEAQ. This CDR3 contains 20 residues. CDR3 bases: TGTGCCAGCAGCTTAGCGACGTTAAGGCTAGCGGGGGGGCCTGGGTACGAGCAGTACTTC. Translation gives CASSLATLRLAGGPGYEQYF.

The CDR3 DNA reads as TGTGCCAGCAGTGAGTCAGGGTTCTATGGCTACACCTTC. Encoded protein: CASSESGFYGYTF. The chain is built from TRBV6-1 and TRBJ1-2; weak D call: TRBD1 (5 bases). The V gene's germline CDR1 is MNHNS and CDR2 SASEGT. The CDR3 runs to 13 residues. V gave up 3 bases and J gave up 4 bases, with 9 bases separating them.

This clone was detected a few times. The chain recombines TRBV2 with TRBJ1-6; TRBD1 matches at 8 bases. After removal of 5 bases from V and 0 bases from J, the junction contained 9 bases not matched to a gene. From germline, CDR1 is SNHLY and CDR2 FYNNEI. The CDR3 runs to 18 residues. In DNA form, the CDR3 reads TGTGCCAGCAGTTCCACCGGACAGGGCAGCTCCTATAATTCACCCCTCCACTTT. Residues: CASSSTGQGSSYNSPLHF.

The V gene is TRBV9, the J gene TRBJ2-3; TRBD2 aligns across 8 bases. CDR1 SGDLS and CDR2 YYNGEE come from the germline V gene. The CDR3 is 15 residues long. Losses at the gene ends were 0 bases for V and 6 bases for J; bases not matched to a gene: 6. CDR3 in amino acids: CASSVGAGGADTQYF. The CDR3 coding sequence is TGTGCCAGCAGCGTAGGGGCGGGGGGTGCGGATACGCAGTATTTT.

The V call is TRBV5-5, the J call TRBJ2-5; D gene uncertain. The CDR3 spans 14 residues. The germline V gene has CDR1 SGHKS and CDR2 YYEKEE (reference sequence). V was trimmed by 0 bases and J by 1 base, leaving 7 bases between them. The CDR3 DNA follows: TGTGCCAGCAGCTTGGGGCAGTTCCAAGAGACCCAGTACTTC. Its translation is CASSLGQFQETQYF.